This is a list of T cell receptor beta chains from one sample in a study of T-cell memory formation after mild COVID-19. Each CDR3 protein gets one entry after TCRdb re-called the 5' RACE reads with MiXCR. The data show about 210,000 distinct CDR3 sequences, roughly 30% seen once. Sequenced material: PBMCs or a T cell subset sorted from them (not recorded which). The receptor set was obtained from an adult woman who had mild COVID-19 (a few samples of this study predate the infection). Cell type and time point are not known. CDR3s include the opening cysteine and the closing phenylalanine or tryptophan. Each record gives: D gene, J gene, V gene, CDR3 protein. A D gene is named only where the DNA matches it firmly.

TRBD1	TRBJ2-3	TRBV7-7	CASSPGQARTDTQYF
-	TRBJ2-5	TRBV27	CASRIRGSVGQETQYF
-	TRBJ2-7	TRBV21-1	CASSKAPGYEQYF
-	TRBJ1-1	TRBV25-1	CASRLGWAEAFF
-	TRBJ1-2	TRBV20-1	CSARESGSYGYTF
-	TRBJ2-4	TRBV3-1	CASSQPNAGGLKNIQYF
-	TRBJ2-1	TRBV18	CASSPPLGSGYNEQFF
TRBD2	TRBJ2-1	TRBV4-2	CASSQAGTSGINEQFF
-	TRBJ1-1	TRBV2	CASSPTANTEAFF
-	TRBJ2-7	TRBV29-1	CSVGHGAGDEQYF
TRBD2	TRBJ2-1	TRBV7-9	CASSLGTSDSYNEQFF
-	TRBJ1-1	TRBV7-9	CASSSYRRNTEAFF
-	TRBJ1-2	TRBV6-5	CASSGRSPNYGYTF
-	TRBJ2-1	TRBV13	CASLPGSGEQFF
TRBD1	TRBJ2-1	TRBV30	CASNRGQGTGYEQFF
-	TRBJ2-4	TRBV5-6	CASHGLISNIQYF
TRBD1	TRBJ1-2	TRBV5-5	CASSHDTGGYGYTF
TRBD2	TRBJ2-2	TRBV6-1	CASSGFSGRAAGELFF
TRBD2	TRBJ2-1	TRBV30	CAWQSGGAKNEQFF
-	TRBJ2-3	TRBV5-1	CASSLGTLSLTDTQYF
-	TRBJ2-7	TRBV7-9	CASSQAREQYF
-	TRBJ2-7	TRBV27	CASSFSKGYEQYF
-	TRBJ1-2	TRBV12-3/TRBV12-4	CASSAGTNYGYTF
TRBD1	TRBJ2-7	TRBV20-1	CSARTGPYEQYF
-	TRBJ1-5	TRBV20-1	CSAKDGNQPQHF
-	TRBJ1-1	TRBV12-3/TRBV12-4	CASSPPGTIHTEAFF
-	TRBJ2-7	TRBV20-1	CSAQDYPGQYF
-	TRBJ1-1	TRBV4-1	CAHLDGAEAFF
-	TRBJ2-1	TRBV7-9	CASSPPHNEQFF
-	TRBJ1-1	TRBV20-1	CSASESPPGWTEAFF
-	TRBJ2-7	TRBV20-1	CSASRSSYEQYF
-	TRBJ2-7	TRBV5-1	CASRRADGVGFREQYF
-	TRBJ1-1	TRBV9	CASSVERATEAFF
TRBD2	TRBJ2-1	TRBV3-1	CASSGGRAHNEQFF
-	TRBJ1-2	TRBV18	CASSPPDSLANYGYTF
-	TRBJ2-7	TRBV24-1	CATSDSRTNYEQYF
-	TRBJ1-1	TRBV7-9	CASSSTPAGGEAFF
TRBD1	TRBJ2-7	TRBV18	CASSPFTGESYEQYF
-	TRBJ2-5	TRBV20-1	CSARTSFQQETQYF
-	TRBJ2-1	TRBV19	CASSTLPVQALSYNEQFF
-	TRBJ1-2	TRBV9	CASSVVAGNYGYTF
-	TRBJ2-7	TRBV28	CASSLWLGDEQYF
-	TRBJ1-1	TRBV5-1	CASRDTEYTEAFF
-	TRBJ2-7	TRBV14	CASSQDPGGEQYF
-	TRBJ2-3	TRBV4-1	CASSQDRATQYF
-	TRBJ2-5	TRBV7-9	CASSSPYNLWSQYF
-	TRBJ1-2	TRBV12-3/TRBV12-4	CASTPRRPALGYGYTF
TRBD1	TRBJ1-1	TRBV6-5	CASNDGGRGRNTEAFF
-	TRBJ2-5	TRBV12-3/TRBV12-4	CASSLKSLPRETQYF
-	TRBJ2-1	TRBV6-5	CASSTDRISYNEQFF
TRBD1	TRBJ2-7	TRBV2	CASRTWTGDGDEQYF
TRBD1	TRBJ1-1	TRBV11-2	CASSPPGTANTEAFF
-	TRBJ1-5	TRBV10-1	CASSESGTLSLYGHF
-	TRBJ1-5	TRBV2	CASSRLNQPQHF
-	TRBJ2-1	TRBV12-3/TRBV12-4	CASSRVNDEQFF
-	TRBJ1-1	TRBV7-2	CASSSNPRRTEAFF
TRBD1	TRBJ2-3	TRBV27	CASKRDRGLPDTQYF
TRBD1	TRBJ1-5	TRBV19	CASSIRGTNQPQHF
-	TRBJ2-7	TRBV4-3	CASSQELDSLAEQYF
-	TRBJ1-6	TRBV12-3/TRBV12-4	CASSLGGRGNSPLHF